In this sample, the clone carrying this T cell receptor beta chain turned up many times. Its antigen is unknown. The source of the sample is a study of Graves' ophthalmopathy and Graves' hyperthyroidism. RNA transcripts served as template for amplifying TCR beta CDR3 sequences. Second-round multiplex PCR followed a first-round RT-PCR using HTBI primers. TCRdb passed the multiplex PCR reads through MiXCR, listing each CDR3 protein once. The sample holds about 370,000 distinct CDR3 sequences, approximately 18% seen once. Germline CDR1 reads MDHEN; CDR2 reads SYDVKM. The CDR3 contains 17 residues. Unmatched junction bases numbered 12, after V lost 6 bases and J lost 0 bases. Study results and caveats: Built on 13 signatures, a model told ophthalmopathy apart from stable hyperthyroidism with about 90% sensitivity and around 80% specificity. With just over 70% sensitivity and about 74% specificity, the model predicted ophthalmopathy progression.

J is TRBJ2-7 and V is TRBV28; TRBD1 matches 9 bases. Sequenced input: peripheral blood. The receptor was derived from an adult woman with stable Graves' hyperthyroidism. The CDR3, as DNA: TGTGCCAGCAGCCCATCCCCCGGACAGGGGAGCTCCTACGAGCAGTACTTC. Protein product: CASSPSPGQGSSYEQYF.